The clone carrying this T cell receptor (beta chain) has more than one count but fewer than ten. This sample is part of a study of blood T cell repertoires in COVID-19. Germline CDR1 is GTSNPN and CDR2 is SVGIG (reference sequence). CDR3 length: 13 residues. V gave up 6 bases and J gave up 11 bases, with 20 bases separating them. Data came from immunoSEQ multiplex PCR; TCRdb stores just in-frame clones and leaves some out. The data hold about 210,000 clones, with about 89% observed a single time. V and J are TRBV30 and TRBJ1-5, with unresolved D. Sequencing was carried out using peripheral blood. The receptor was derived from a woman aged 40 to 49 with acute or convalescent COVID-19. This CDR3 is CACSGDVAVAQHF. In nucleotides, the CDR3 is TGTGCCTGCAGCGGAGATGTCGCGGTGGCCCAGCATTTT.